The 32 T cell receptor beta chains presented below share a single source sample, sequenced in a study of T-cell reconstitution after alpha-beta-depleted transplantation in children. As it was prepared, the TCRbeta library received unique molecular identifiers. TCRdb re-derived calls from the PCR reads in MiXCR, one entry per CDR3 protein. The sample lists approximately 350,000 distinct CDR3 sequences, 13% occurring once. Sequencing used PBMCs, obtained from the stem cell graft. These receptors all stem from a human donor who donated a stem cell graft to a child with Fanconi anemia.

This clonotype showed up many times. CDR3 amino acids: CASAPPGEPYEQYF. DNA for the CDR3: TGCGCCAGCGCCCCTCCCGGGGAGCCCTACGAGCAGTACTTC. The J gene is TRBJ2-7, the V gene TRBV5-1; TRBD2 might be the D (5 bases). V dropped 7 bases and J dropped 2 bases, with 16 bases sitting between them. Per germline, CDR1 SGHRS and CDR2 YFSETQ. The CDR3 totals 14 residues.

The V gene is TRBV7-2, the J gene TRBJ1-2; a possible D gene is TRBD1 (5 bases). V was clipped by 5 bases and J by 0 bases, with 19 bases between them. The CDR3 contains 17 residues. CDR1 is SGHTA and CDR2 is FQGNSA in the germline V gene. The CDR3 sequence: CASSVTARVPPNYGYTF. The DNA of the CDR3 is TGTGCCAGCAGCGTCACAGCCAGGGTGCCCCCTAACTATGGCTACACCTTC.

This clonotype was recorded at least ten times. This chain links TRBV2 with TRBJ2-7; possibly TRBD1 for D (7 bases). CDR1 SNHLY and CDR2 FYNNEI come from the germline V gene. V shed 8 bases and J shed 1 base, with 12 bases lying between them. The CDR3 loop spans 13 amino acids. CDR3 sequence: CASRRGPSYEQYV. The DNA of the CDR3 is TGTGCCAGCCGGAGGGGGCCTTCCTACGAGCAGTACGTC.

This rearrangement joins TRBV30 to TRBJ2-7; 8 positions agree with TRBD1. CDR1 and CDR2 (germline): GTSNPN, SVGIG (reference sequence). This CDR3 has 15 residues. V shed 1 base, J shed 0 bases, and the junction held 5 bases outside the gene matches. DNA of the CDR3: TGTGCCTGGAGTGCCCAGGACAGGGCCTCCTACGAGCAGTACTTC. Its protein product is CAWSAQDRASYEQYF.

This clonotype has more than one count but fewer than ten. The chain employs TRBV29-1 and TRBJ2-1; D is unclear. Germline-derived CDR1 and CDR2 are SQVTM and ANQGSEA. V was cut by 7 bases and J by 0 bases, with 16 bases left in between. The CDR3 has 15 amino acids. CDR3 loop: CSALWTGSSYNEQFF. DNA for the CDR3: TGCAGCGCCCTGTGGACGGGCAGCTCCTACAATGAGCAGTTCTTC.

This clonotype has only a few counts. The CDR3: CASSVGTSGPLRNEQFF. CDR3 nucleotides: TGTGCCAGCAGCGTTGGGACTAGCGGACCCCTCCGCAATGAGCAGTTCTTC. The chain is built from TRBV7-2 and TRBJ2-1, with 11 bases that match TRBD2. CDR3 length: 17 residues. J was trimmed by 6 bases and V by 5 bases; bases with no gene match: 12. CDR1 and CDR2 from the germline V gene are SGHTA and FQGNSA. The entire variable domain, with the rest obtained from reference TRBV7-2 and TRBJ2-1, is as follows: GAGVSQSPSNKVTEKGKDVELRCDPISGHTALYWYRQSLGQGLEFLIYFQGNSAPDKSGLPSDRFSAERTGGSVSTLTIQRTQQEDSAVYLCASSVGTSGPLRNEQFFGPGTRLTVL.

As concerns this clonotype: The CDR3 carries no conserved terminal phenylalanine or tryptophan, so it likely arises from a read error. This rearrangement joins TRBV3-1 to TRBJ2-5; D uncertain. Germline CDR1 reads LGHDT; CDR2 reads YNNKEL (reference sequence). V lost 3 bases, J lost 5 bases, and 13 bases lay in between. This CDR3 is 14 amino acids long. This CDR3 is CASSQSRGAETQYC. CDR3 sequence (DNA): TGTGCCAGCAGCCAGTCCCGAGGCGCTGAGACCCAGTACTGC.

This clonotype was found a few times. The rearrangement joins TRBV28 to TRBJ1-2, with TRBD1 matching 11 bases. Trimming at V came to 4 bases and at J to 4 bases, leaving 8 bases not matched to a gene. The CDR3 is 16 residues long. In germline, CDR1 is MDHEN, CDR2 SYDVKM. CDR3: CASSSQGQGEVYGYTF. The CDR3 DNA follows: TGTGCCAGCAGTTCGCAGGGACAGGGGGAGGTCTATGGCTACACCTTC.

The rearrangement joins TRBV28 to TRBJ1-3; unclear D gene. The CDR3 is made up of 12 amino acids. Germline values: CDR1 MDHEN, CDR2 SYDVKM. V lost 6 bases and J 5 bases, leaving 8 bases between the germline ends. The CDR3 DNA reads as TGTGCCAGCAGGAGGATACGAAACACCATATATTTT. Protein: CASRRIRNTIYF. Full variable domain (outside the CDR3, taken from reference TRBV28 and TRBJ1-3): DVKVTQSSRYLVKRTGEKVFLECVQDMDHENMFWYRQDPGLGLRLIYFSYDVKMKEKGDIPEGYSVSREKKERFSLILESASTNQTSMYLCASRRIRNTIYFGEGSWLTVV.

This clonotype has a handful of counts. The V gene is TRBV28, the J gene TRBJ1-3; D perhaps matches TRBD1 (6 bases). Germline V gene lookup returns CDR1 MDHEN and CDR2 SYDVKM. The CDR3 consists of 15 residues. Trimming shortened V by 6 bases and J by 0 bases, and 12 bases separated the two germline ends. CDR3 coding DNA: TGTGCCAGCAGACGAGACAGGACCTCTGGAAACACCATATATTTT. This sequence encodes CASRRDRTSGNTIYF.

V usage is TRBV5-4 and J usage is TRBJ1-1; D is perhaps TRBD1 (6 bases). Trimming cost V 1 base and J 0 bases, with 22 bases left between them. This CDR3 contains 19 residues. Germline loops: CDR1 SGHNT, CDR2 YYREEE (reference sequence). The CDR3, as DNA: TGTGCCAGCAGCTTGTTGGGACCGGGACACTCCGGGGTGAACACTGAAGCTTTCTTT. It yields the protein CASSLLGPGHSGVNTEAFF.

This clonotype was found many times. The rearrangement links TRBV5-1 to TRBJ2-5; 10 positions match TRBD1. V dropped 4 bases and J dropped 5; count of bases not matched to a gene: 5. This CDR3 contains 14 residues. Germline CDR1 and CDR2: SGHRS and YFSETQ. The CDR3 loop reads CASSAGTGAETQYF. The CDR3 region has the DNA TGCGCCAGCAGCGCGGGGACAGGGGCGGAGACCCAGTACTTC.

The chain has TRBV14 and TRBJ2-7, with no clear D. Between the trimmed V and J ends, which lost 1 base and 1 base, there was a span of 5 bases. CDR1 SGHDN and CDR2 FVKESK come from the germline V gene. The CDR3 length is 13 residues. The CDR3 DNA reads TGTGCCAGCAGCCAAGTCCGGTCCTACGAGCAGTACGTC. As protein: CASSQVRSYEQYV.

This clonotype was seen more than once but under ten times. The V and J genes are TRBV29-1 and TRBJ1-2; tentative D call: TRBD1 (6 bases). Deletions cut 4 bases from V and 0 bases from J, with 9 bases between. Germline CDR1 reads SQVTM; CDR2 reads ANQGSEA. This CDR3 region has 13 residues. CDR3 nucleotide sequence: TGCAGCGTTGCTGACAGGTCTAACTATGGCTACACCTTC. Protein sequence: CSVADRSNYGYTF.

This clonotype appeared a few times. The chain combines TRBV6-5 with TRBJ1-3; D uncertain. This CDR3 has 15 amino acids. In germline, CDR1 is MNHEY, CDR2 SVGAGI. V gave up 4 bases and J gave up 0 bases, with 10 bases separating them. The CDR3 DNA reads TGTGCCAGCAGTTCCTCTCTGTTCTCTGGAAACACCATATATTTT. Translating gives CASSSSLFSGNTIYF.

This clonotype was observed many times. The gene calls are TRBV15 and TRBJ2-4; maybe TRBD2 (5 bases). The CDR3 extends over 16 amino acids. CDR1 LNHNV and CDR2 YYDKDF come from the germline V gene (reference sequence). Trimming took off 1 base at V and 1 base at J, with 11 bases between the two ends. The CDR3: CATSRGEWVAKNIQYF. Written as DNA, the CDR3 is TGTGCCACCAGCAGAGGGGAGTGGGTGGCCAAAAACATTCAGTACTTC.

This clonotype came up many times. The chain links TRBV4-3 to TRBJ2-5; D gene ambiguous. The V end lost 1 base, the J end lost 1 base, and 7 bases lay between the germline ends. The CDR3 sequence is 14 residues long. The germline CDR1 and CDR2 sequences are LGHNA and YSLEER. CDR3 sequence reads: CASSQVLSQETQYF. Written as DNA, the CDR3 is TGCGCCAGCAGCCAAGTTCTTAGCCAAGAGACCCAGTACTTC.

This clonotype was picked up many times. This chain joins TRBV12-3 or TRBV12-4 and TRBJ1-1; 9 nucleotides line up with TRBD1. The V and J ends lost 7 bases and 2 bases, in that order; junction bases with no gene match: 8. This CDR3 comprises 15 residues. The CDR3 nucleotides are TGTGCCAGCAACTGGGGGGACAGGGATAACACTGAAGCTTTCTTT. Translating gives CASNWGDRDNTEAFF.

This clonotype was observed a handful of times. The V call is TRBV7-9, the J call TRBJ1-2; no firm D call. Germline V gene data show CDR1 as SEHNR and CDR2 as FQNEAQ (reference sequence). There are 14 residues in the CDR3. V dropped 4 bases and J dropped 5 bases, with 14 bases sitting between them. CDR3 coding DNA: TGTGCCAGCAGCTCAGGAATGGAGGGATATGGCTACACCTTC. It is translated as CASSSGMEGYGYTF.

In this sample, this clonotype turned up many times. The rearrangement links TRBV7-2 to TRBJ2-3; TRBD2 matches at 11 bases. The germline CDR1 and CDR2 sequences are SGHTA and FQGNSA. Trimming removed 3 bases from V and 3 bases from J; junction bases left unmatched: 2. The CDR3 contains 15 residues. CDR3 in amino acids: CASSFGTSGTDTQYF. In DNA form, the CDR3 reads TGTGCCAGCAGCTTCGGGACTAGCGGAACAGATACGCAGTATTTT.

The V and J genes are TRBV10-3 and TRBJ1-4; the D gene is possibly TRBD1 (5 bases). Germline loops: CDR1 ENHRY, CDR2 SYGVKD. The length of the CDR3 is 14 residues. V was pared by 6 bases and J by 0 bases, with 8 bases between. The CDR3 region has the DNA TGTGCCATCAGAGAACAGGCAACTAATGAAAAACTGTTTTTT. Its translation: CAIREQATNEKLFF.

This clonotype appeared many times. The chain links TRBV29-1 to TRBJ2-1; 10 positions agree with TRBD1. The J segment lost 8 bases and the V segment lost 1 base, leaving 8 bases of the junction unmatched. CDR1 and CDR2 (germline): SQVTM, ANQGSEA. The CDR3 length is 15 residues. The CDR3 region is CSVEGGQGTRDEQFF. In DNA, the CDR3 is TGCAGCGTTGAAGGGGGACAGGGGACTCGGGATGAGCAGTTCTTC.

This clonotype was seen many times. J is TRBJ1-1 and V is TRBV20-1; tentatively, D is TRBD1 (5 bases). Trimming pared 6 bases from V and 11 bases from J, leaving 22 bases between. There are 13 residues in the CDR3. CDR1 is DFQATT and CDR2 is SNEGSKA in the germline V gene (reference sequence). CDR3 in amino acids: CSARRGDAPRAFF. For the CDR3, the DNA is TGCAGTGCCCGGAGGGGCGATGCCCCCCGGGCTTTCTTT.

This clonotype was seen only a few times. The V gene is TRBV29-1, the J gene TRBJ1-2, with 9 bases lining up with TRBD1. The CDR3 is 13 amino acids. The trim removed 6 bases at V and 4 bases at J, leaving 6 bases unmatched. Germline V CDR1 and CDR2: SQVTM, ANQGSEA. The CDR3 nucleotides read TGCAGCGTCGGGACAGGGTCCATCTATGGCTACACCTTC. Translating gives CSVGTGSIYGYTF. Full variable domain (remainder filled in from reference TRBV29-1 and TRBJ1-2): SAVISQKPSRDICQRGTSLTIQCQVDSQVTMMFWYRQQPGQSLTLIATANQGSEATYESGFVIDKFPISRPNLTFSTLTVSNMSPEDSSIYLCSVGTGSIYGYTFGSGTRLTVV.

V is TRBV20-1 and J is TRBJ1-2, with D unresolved. V gave up 6 bases and J gave up 4 bases, with 18 bases separating them. This CDR3 spans 14 amino acids. CDR1 DFQATT and CDR2 SNEGSKA come from the germline V gene (reference sequence). The CDR3 protein is CSAGPGPSTYGYTF. CDR3 bases: TGCAGTGCCGGACCGGGCCCATCGACCTATGGCTACACCTTC.

The chain combines TRBV6-1 with TRBJ1-3; possible D gene TRBD1, 6 bases. V was cut by 5 bases and J by 8 bases, with 13 bases left in between. Germline V gene lookup returns CDR1 MNHNS and CDR2 SASEGT. CDR3 length equals 13 residues. The CDR3 coding sequence is TGTGCCAGCAGTCAACAGGGCCGGGACACCATATATTTT. Translating gives CASSQQGRDTIYF.

The V gene is TRBV28, the J gene TRBJ1-5, with D maybe TRBD1 (5 bases). V lost 4 bases and J 7 bases, leaving 14 bases between the germline ends. There are 14 residues in the CDR3. The germline V gene has CDR1 MDHEN and CDR2 SYDVKM. The CDR3 loop is CASSSLRVSQPQHF. The DNA of the CDR3 is TGTGCCAGCAGTTCCCTCAGGGTTAGCCAGCCCCAGCATTTT.

This clonotype was recorded at least ten times. The chain links TRBV6-1 to TRBJ2-7, with 9 nucleotides matching TRBD1. Germline lookup yields CDR1 MNHNS and CDR2 SASEGT. The length of the CDR3 is 14 residues. The ends lost 6 bases at V and 2 bases at J; junction bases unmatched: 5. Here the CDR3 DNA reads TGTGCCAGCAGATCGGGACAGGGTACCTACGAGCAGTACTTC. Encoded protein: CASRSGQGTYEQYF.

This clonotype was found a few times. V gene TRBV5-4 combines with J gene TRBJ1-2, with D perhaps TRBD1 (6 bases). Trimming removed 2 bases from V and 6 bases from J, with 11 bases in between. This CDR3 has 13 residues. Germline V gene sequence: CDR1 SGHNT, CDR2 YYREEE (reference sequence). The CDR3 nucleotides are TGTGCCAGCAGCTTACCAGGGGCCGATGGCTACACCTTC. Translated: CASSLPGADGYTF.

The CDR3 bases are TGTGCCAGCAGTATTACCATAGATCAGCCCCAGCATTTT. Its translation is CASSITIDQPQHF. The chain recombines TRBV6-1 with TRBJ1-5; D remains ambiguous. This CDR3 has 13 amino acids. V shed 5 bases and J shed 5 bases, with 10 bases lying between them. CDR1 MNHNS and CDR2 SASEGT come from the germline V gene.

This clonotype appeared a few times. The chain joins TRBV5-1 to TRBJ1-2, with D uncertain. This CDR3 contains 12 residues. CDR1 and CDR2 from the germline V gene are SGHRS and YFSETQ. V lost 5 bases, J lost 8 bases, and 13 bases lay in between. This CDR3 reads CASRLRGGGYTF. The CDR3, as DNA: TGCGCCAGCAGGCTCCGCGGTGGGGGCTACACCTTC.

V usage is TRBV6-1 and J usage is TRBJ1-1, with a possible D match to TRBD1 (5 bases). The V end lost 3 bases, the J end lost 3 bases, and 11 bases lay between the germline ends. CDR1 and CDR2 (germline): MNHNS, SASEGT. CDR3 length: 14 residues. CDR3 in DNA: TGTGCCAGCAGTGACACGGGGGTGCACACTGAAGCTTTCTTT. Translation: CASSDTGVHTEAFF.